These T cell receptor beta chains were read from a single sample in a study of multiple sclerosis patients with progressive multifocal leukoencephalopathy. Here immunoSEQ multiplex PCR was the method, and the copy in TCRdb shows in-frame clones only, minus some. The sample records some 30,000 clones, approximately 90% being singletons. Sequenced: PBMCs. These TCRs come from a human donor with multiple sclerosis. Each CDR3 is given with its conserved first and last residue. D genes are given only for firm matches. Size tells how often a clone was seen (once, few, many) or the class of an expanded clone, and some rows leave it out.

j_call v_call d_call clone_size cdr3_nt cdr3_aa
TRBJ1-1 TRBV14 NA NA TGTGCCAGCAGCCAACGACAGCAGATGAACACTGAAGCCTTCTTT CASSQRQQMNTEAFF
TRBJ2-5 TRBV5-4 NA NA TGTGCCAGCAGCCCCGGGACAAGAGAGACCCAGTACTTC CASSPGTRETQYF
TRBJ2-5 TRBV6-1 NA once TGTGCCAGCAGTGAAGGAGGGACCCCGGGGCAGTACTTC CASSEGGTPGQYF
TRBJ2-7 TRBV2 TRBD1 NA TGTGCCAGCGGGTACAGGGGATCCCACGAGCAGTACTTC CASGYRGSHEQYF
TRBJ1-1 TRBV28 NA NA TGTGCCAGCAGTTCCACCATAACGGGGACTGAAGCTTTCTTT CASSSTITGTEAFF
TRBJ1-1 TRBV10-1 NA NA TGCGCCAGCAGTGAGTCTCGGGGCATGAACACTGAAGCTTTCTTT CASSESRGMNTEAFF
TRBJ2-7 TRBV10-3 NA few TGTGCCATCAGTGAGCCGGACCTAGGCAGCTCTCCCTACGAGCAGTACTTC CAISEPDLGSSPYEQYF
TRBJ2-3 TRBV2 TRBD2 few TGTGCCAGCGAGTCAGCGGGAGGGCTTACAGATACGCAGTATTTT CASESAGGLTDTQYF
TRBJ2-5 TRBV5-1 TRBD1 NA TGCGCCAGCAGCTTGGCCGACAGGGGAAAGACCCAGTACTTC CASSLADRGKTQYF
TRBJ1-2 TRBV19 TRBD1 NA TGTGCCAGTAGTAGGGGACAGGGGAATGGCTACACCTTC CASSRGQGNGYTF
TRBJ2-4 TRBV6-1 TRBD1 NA TGTGCCAGCAGAGGACAGGACCTTGGGAAAAACATTCAGTACTTC CASRGQDLGKNIQYF
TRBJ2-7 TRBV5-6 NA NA TGTGCCAGCAGCCGGCGGGAAGCGAGGGGCGAGCAGTACTTC CASSRREARGEQYF
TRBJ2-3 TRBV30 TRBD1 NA TGTGCCTGGAGTGTAGGGGACAGGGTGGTCGCAGATACGCAGTATTTT CAWSVGDRVVADTQYF
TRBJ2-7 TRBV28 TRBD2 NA TGTGCCAGCAGTGTCCCGGGACTAGGTCTCTACGAGCAGTACTTC CASSVPGLGLYEQYF
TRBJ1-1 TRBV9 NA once TGTGCCAGCAGTCTACGAGGGGGGAACACTGAAGCTTTCTTT CASSLRGGNTEAFF
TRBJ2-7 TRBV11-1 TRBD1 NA TGTGCCAGCAGCTCGCCGGGACAGGGGGTTCTCGAGCAGTACTTC CASSSPGQGVLEQYF
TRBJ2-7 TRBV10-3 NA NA TGTGCCATCAGTGAAGGACAGGAGGGTCACGAGCAGTACTTC CAISEGQEGHEQYF
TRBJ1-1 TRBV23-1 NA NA TGCGCCAGGATCACAGGGTCTCCTGACACTGAAGCTTTCTTT CARITGSPDTEAFF
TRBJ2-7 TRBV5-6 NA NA TGTGCCAGCAGCTTGGTTAGCTACGAGCAGTACTTC CASSLVSYEQYF
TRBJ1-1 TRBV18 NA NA TGTGCCAGCGAAGGGGGAACGGCGGATATGAACACTGAAGCTTTCTTT CASEGGTADMNTEAFF
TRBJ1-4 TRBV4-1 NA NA TGCGCCAGCAGCCAAGATAGGGAAAAACTGTTTTTT CASSQDREKLFF
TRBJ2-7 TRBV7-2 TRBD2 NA TGTGCCAGCAAGCAAGCGGGACTTTACGAGCAGTACTTC CASKQAGLYEQYF
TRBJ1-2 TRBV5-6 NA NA TGTGCCAGCAGCTCATCAGGGGCCCGGGCGGTTGGCTACACCTTC CASSSSGARAVGYTF
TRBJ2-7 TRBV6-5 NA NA TGTGCCACTATTTACTTAGACTACGAGCAGTACTTC CATIYLDYEQYF
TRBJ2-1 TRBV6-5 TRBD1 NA TGTGCCAGCAGTTACGGGACAGGGCCCTACAATGAGCAGTTCTTC CASSYGTGPYNEQFF
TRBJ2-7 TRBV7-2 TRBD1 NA TGTGCCAGCAGCTTAGGCGTCGGACAGGGCTACGAGCAGTACTTC CASSLGVGQGYEQYF
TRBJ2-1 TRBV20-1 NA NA TGCAGTGCTAGAGCGGGAGAGCAGTTCTTC CSARAGEQFF
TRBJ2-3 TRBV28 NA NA TGTGCCAGCAGTTTATGGGAGGTTGGGAGTTACACGCAGTATTTT CASSLWEVGSYTQYF
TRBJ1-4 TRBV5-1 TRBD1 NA TGCGCCAGCAGCTTGGAGGGATTGGGGACAGGGAGTGAAAAACTGTTTTTT CASSLEGLGTGSEKLFF
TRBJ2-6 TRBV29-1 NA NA TGCAGCGTTGGAGAGGGGGATGGGGCCAACGTCCTGACTTTC CSVGEGDGANVLTF
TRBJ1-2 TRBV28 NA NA TGTGCCAGCAGTTTGGGGGGCTATGGCTACACCTTC CASSLGGYGYTF
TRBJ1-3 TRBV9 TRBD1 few TGTGCCAGCAGTCCAGGGGGAATGGGAGGAAACACCATATATTTT CASSPGGMGGNTIYF
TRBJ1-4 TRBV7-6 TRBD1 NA TGTGCCAGCAGCTTAATGACAGGGGGCGGTGAAAAACTGTTTTTT CASSLMTGGGEKLFF
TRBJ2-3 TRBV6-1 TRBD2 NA TGTGCCAGCAGTGAACTCAGCGGGAGGGGGATTGTGACGGATACGCAGTATTTT CASSELSGRGIVTDTQYF
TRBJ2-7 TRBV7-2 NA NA TGTGCCAGCAGCCCGGGGGACTGGCTCGAGCAGTACTTC CASSPGDWLEQYF
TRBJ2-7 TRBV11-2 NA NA TGTGCCAGCAGCTTGGGCTGGGGCTCCTACGAGCAGTACTTC CASSLGWGSYEQYF
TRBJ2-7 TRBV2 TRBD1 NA TGTGCCAGCAGTGGACAGGGTTACGAGCAGTACTTC CASSGQGYEQYF
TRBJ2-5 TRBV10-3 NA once TGTGACATCAGTGAGTCGGGGGAGACCCAGTACTTC CDISESGETQYF
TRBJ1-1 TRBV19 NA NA TGTGCCAGTAGTATAACTAGTGGGGGCATGGCTGAAGCTTTCTTT CASSITSGGMAEAFF
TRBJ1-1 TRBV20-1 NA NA TGCAGTGTTTCAGGGAGAACTGAAGCTTTCTTT CSVSGRTEAFF
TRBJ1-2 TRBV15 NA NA TGTGCCACCAGCGGCGGGAGGGTAGGTGATGGCTACACCTTC CATSGGRVGDGYTF
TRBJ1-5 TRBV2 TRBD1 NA TGTGCCAGCAGGGGGACAGGTTTCAATCAGCCCCAGCATTTT CASRGTGFNQPQHF
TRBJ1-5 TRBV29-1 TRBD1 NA TGCAGCGTTGTAGAACAGGGGGACAATCAGCCCCAGCATTTT CSVVEQGDNQPQHF
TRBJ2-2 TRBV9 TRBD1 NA TGTGCCAGCAGCGTCGGGACAGCGACAGGGGAGCTGTTTTTT CASSVGTATGELFF
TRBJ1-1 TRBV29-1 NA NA TGCAGCTTCCAGGGCACGGGCACTGAAGCTTTCTTT CSFQGTGTEAFF
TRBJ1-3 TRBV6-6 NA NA TGTGCCAGCAGACAGTTCGACTCTGGAAACACCATATATTTT CASRQFDSGNTIYF
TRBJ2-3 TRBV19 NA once TGTGCCAGTAGTATGGAACGAGCAGATACGCAGTATTTT CASSMERADTQYF
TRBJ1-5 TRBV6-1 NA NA TGTGCCAGCAGCAGGGACGGCAATCAGCCCCAGCATTTT CASSRDGNQPQHF
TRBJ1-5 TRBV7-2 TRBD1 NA TGTGCCAGCAGTATGGGACAGTATAGCAATCAGCCCCAGCATTTT CASSMGQYSNQPQHF
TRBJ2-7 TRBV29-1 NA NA TGCAGCGTCCTAGCCGCGGATTTTACGGGCGAGCAGTACTTC CSVLAADFTGEQYF
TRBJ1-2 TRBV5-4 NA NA TGTGCCAGCAGTCGGCCGACAGGCCTAACGGGAGGCTACACCTTC CASSRPTGLTGGYTF
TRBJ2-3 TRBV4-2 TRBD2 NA TGTGCCAGCAGCCAAGAGCTAGCGGGAGAGGGGTGGACAGATACGCAGTATTTT CASSQELAGEGWTDTQYF
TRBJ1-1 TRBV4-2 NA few TGTGCCAGCAGCCAGGGTACCAGACAGGTTTGGACTGAAGCTTTCTTT CASSQGTRQVWTEAFF
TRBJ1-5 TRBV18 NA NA TGTGCCAGCTCACCAACCGGACAAGGCAATCAGCCCCAGCATTTT CASSPTGQGNQPQHF
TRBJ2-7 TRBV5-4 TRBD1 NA TGTGCCAGCAGCCCCTCCGGGACAGGGCATTACGAGCAGTACTTC CASSPSGTGHYEQYF
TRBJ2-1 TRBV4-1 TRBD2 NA TGCGCCAGCAGCCCCCTAGCGGGCCCACACAATGAGCAGTTCTTC CASSPLAGPHNEQFF
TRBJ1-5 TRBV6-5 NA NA TGTGCCGCGGCCCTAAATAGCAATCAGCCCCAGCATTTT CAAALNSNQPQHF
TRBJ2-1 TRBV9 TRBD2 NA TGTGCCAGCAGCGTAGGGCTAGCGGGAGGAAACAATGAGCAGTTCTTC CASSVGLAGGNNEQFF
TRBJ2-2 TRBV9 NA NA TGTGCCAGCAGCGGGCGGGGACCCGGGGAGCTGTTTTTT CASSGRGPGELFF